The 26 T cell receptor beta chains reported below all come from one sample, sequenced in a study of cytomegalovirus exposure and HLA in healthy donors. This PCR relied on a set of 60 Vbeta primers and 13 Jbeta primers. Some clones are missing from TCRdb's copy, which holds only in-frame ones; the method was immunoSEQ multiplex PCR. In the table there are more than 95,000 clones, less than 80% of which are singletons. The sequencing sample was made of PBMCs. The receptors originated from a man younger than 45 in good health and CMV-seronegative.

The chain carries TRBV19 and TRBJ1-4, with D possibly matching TRBD1 (6 bases). The V gene's germline CDR1 is LNHDA and CDR2 SQIVND (reference sequence). This CDR3 contains 15 residues. The V gene lost 0 bases and the J gene lost 5 bases, with 10 bases spanning the gap. The CDR3 sequence is CASSIEDSENEKLFF. CDR3 in DNA: TGTGCCAGTAGTATAGAGGACAGTGAAAATGAAAAACTGTTTTTT.

The chain joins TRBV6-6 to TRBJ1-5; 10 nucleotides match TRBD1. The V segment lost 4 bases and the J segment 7 bases; nucleotides outside the gene matches: 7. The CDR3 totals 15 residues. Per germline, CDR1 MNHNY and CDR2 SVGAGI (reference sequence). CDR3 DNA: TGTGCCAGCAGTTTCGACAGGGGGCGAGGACAGCCCCAGCATTTT. Its translation is CASSFDRGRGQPQHF.

The chain combines TRBV7-7 with TRBJ1-1, with D uncertain. CDR3 length: 13 residues. The ends were cut back, 3 bases at V and 1 base at J, with 6 bases in the middle. Per germline, CDR1 SSHAT and CDR2 FNYEAQ (reference sequence). This CDR3 reads CASSFGANTEAFF. CDR3 DNA: TGTGCCAGCAGCTTTGGAGCGAACACTGAAGCTTTCTTT.

V is TRBV5-1 and J is TRBJ2-3, with TRBD1 matching over 7 bases. Germline values: CDR1 SGHRS, CDR2 YFSETQ. The V segment lost 4 bases and the J segment 3 bases; nucleotides outside the gene matches: 5. The CDR3 has 14 residues. For the CDR3, the DNA is TGCGCCAGCAGCATTGGACAGGAGACAGATACGCAGTATTTT. Encoded protein: CASSIGQETDTQYF.

As regards this clone: Other DNA sequences within the sample encode an identical CDR3. The genes are TRBV5-1 and TRBJ2-5, with 9 bases matching TRBD2. This CDR3 has 17 residues. Germline CDR1 is SGHRS and CDR2 is YFSETQ. The trim removed 0 bases at V and 2 bases at J, leaving 8 bases unmatched. This chain's CDR3 is CASSLVIAGDFQETQYF. The DNA of the CDR3 is TGCGCCAGCAGCTTGGTAATAGCGGGGGACTTTCAAGAGACCCAGTACTTC.

This clone was observed once. The V gene is TRBV19, the J gene TRBJ1-5; 7 bases are a match to TRBD1. V was clipped by 0 bases and J by 7 bases; unmatched bases: 9. The CDR3 sequence is 16 residues long. Germline V CDR1 and CDR2: LNHDA, SQIVND (reference sequence). The CDR3 loop is CASSIDHGGRGQPQHF. CDR3 bases: TGTGCCAGTAGTATAGATCACGGGGGCAGGGGGCAGCCCCAGCATTTT.

This rearrangement joins TRBV9 to TRBJ1-1, with D tentatively TRBD1 (6 bases). Germline CDR1 and CDR2: SGDLS and YYNGEE. This CDR3 has 14 residues. V was shortened by 3 bases and J by 0 bases, with 9 bases between the two germline ends. The CDR3 DNA reads as TGTGCCAGCAGCGCGACAGGCATGAACACTGAAGCTTTCTTT. As protein: CASSATGMNTEAFF.

The genes are TRBV27 and TRBJ1-1; 8 nucleotides agree with TRBD1. This CDR3 comprises 17 residues. Germline values: CDR1 MNHEY, CDR2 SMNVEV (reference sequence). With V trimmed by 1 base and J by 3 bases, 10 bases remained unmatched. The CDR3 spells CASSLYRRGLGYTEAFF. The CDR3 DNA reads as TGTGCCAGCAGTTTATATCGCAGGGGGCTGGGTTACACTGAAGCTTTCTTT.

The J gene is TRBJ2-4, the V gene TRBV4-2, with 7 nucleotides matching TRBD2. Per germline, CDR1 LGHNA and CDR2 YNFKEQ. The V and J ends lost 1 base and 3 bases, in that order; junction bases with no gene match: 12. The CDR3 extends over 18 amino acids. CDR3 residues: CASSQVIPRVAGKNIQYF. In nucleotides, the CDR3 is TGTGCCAGCAGCCAAGTTATCCCCCGGGTAGCGGGCAAAAACATTCAGTACTTC.

This clone was detected only a few times. The chain uses TRBV30 and TRBJ2-6; D is undetermined. This CDR3 spans 14 amino acids. Trimming removed 1 base at V and 0 bases at J, with 4 bases between. Germline loops: CDR1 GTSNPN, CDR2 SVGIG (reference sequence). Written as DNA, the CDR3 is TGTGCCTGGAGTGACTCCTCTGGGGCCAACGTCCTGACTTTC. Its protein product is CAWSDSSGANVLTF. Looking up the rest from reference TRBV30 and TRBJ2-6 gives the full variable domain: SQTIHQWPATLVQPVGSPLSLECTVEGTSNPNLYWYRQAAGRGLQLLFYSVGIGQISSEVPQNLSASRPQDRQFILSSKKLLLSDSGFYLCAWSDSSGANVLTFGAGSRLTVL.

The genes are TRBV2 and TRBJ2-5, with D possibly matching TRBD1 (6 bases). The CDR3 is made up of 15 amino acids. The germline CDR1 and CDR2 sequences are SNHLY and FYNNEI. The V end was cut by 4 bases, the J end by 4 bases, with 16 bases between. The CDR3 DNA sequence: TGTGCCAGCAGTGTAGGGGGAATGGTAGGAGAGACCCAGTACTTC. Translating gives CASSVGGMVGETQYF.

This chain's CDR3 is CASSVEWQGILGNTIYF. Here the CDR3 DNA reads TGTGCCAGCAGCGTAGAATGGCAGGGGATCCTTGGAAACACCATATATTTT. V and J are TRBV9 and TRBJ1-3, with a possible D match to TRBD1 (6 bases). Trimming cost V 0 bases and J 3 bases, with 16 bases left between them. CDR3 length: 17 residues. CDR1 is SGDLS and CDR2 is YYNGEE in the germline V gene.

This chain joins TRBV4-1 and TRBJ2-5; D gene uncertain. The CDR3 totals 16 residues. Germline V gene sequence: CDR1 MGHRA, CDR2 YSYEKL. The ends were cut back, 1 base at V and 5 bases at J, with 17 bases in the middle. This CDR3 reads CASSQGHDTATETQYF. Written as DNA, the CDR3 is TGCGCCAGCAGCCAAGGTCACGACACAGCCACCGAGACCCAGTACTTC.

This clone occurred a few times. V gene TRBV10-3 combines with J gene TRBJ2-5; TRBD1 agrees at 8 bases. J lost 4 bases, V lost 3 bases, and 7 bases had no gene match. CDR3 length equals 15 residues. Germline V gives CDR1 ENHRY, CDR2 SYGVKD. CDR3 nucleotide sequence: TGTGCCATCAGTGAAGGACAGGGCTCTTTAGAGACCCAGTACTTC. Translation: CAISEGQGSLETQYF.

This rearrangement joins TRBV27 to TRBJ1-5; no clear D gene. The V end lost 6 bases, the J end lost 1 base, and 10 bases lay between the germline ends. CDR1 is MNHEY, CDR2 SMNVEV, per germline (reference sequence). This CDR3 region has 14 residues. CDR3 region: CASRTGGSNQPQHF. The CDR3 nucleotides are TGTGCCAGCAGGACGGGAGGAAGCAATCAGCCCCAGCATTTT.

This clone appeared a single time. The V call is TRBV18, the J call TRBJ2-6, with a possible D match to TRBD2 (7 bases). V was clipped by 1 base and J by 3 bases, with 13 bases between them. The CDR3 loop spans 17 amino acids. Germline-derived CDR1 and CDR2 are KGHSH and LQKENI. The CDR3 region has the DNA TGTGCCAGCTCACCACAAGGGGGGGACCTTGGGGCCAACGTCCTGACTTTC. This gives the protein CASSPQGGDLGANVLTF.

This chain joins TRBV5-6 and TRBJ2-3, with 7 bases identical to TRBD1. The CDR3 runs to 13 residues. Germline values: CDR1 SGHDT, CDR2 YYEEEE. With 4 bases clipped from V and 10 bases from J, the junction kept 9 bases outside the gene matches. CDR3 nucleotide sequence: TGTGCCAGCAGCGGCTGGGACAGAGTCTCGCAGTATTTT. It yields the protein CASSGWDRVSQYF.

This clone has only a few counts. The chain joins TRBV28 to TRBJ2-7; possibly TRBD2 for D (5 bases). The CDR3 sequence is 13 residues long. Germline values: CDR1 MDHEN, CDR2 SYDVKM. Trimming pared 10 bases from V and 0 bases from J, leaving 13 bases between. The CDR3 loop reads CATLAGNSYEQYF. The CDR3 bases are TGTGCCACCCTGGCCGGGAACTCCTACGAGCAGTACTTC.

The chain links TRBV30 to TRBJ2-1; D might be TRBD1 (7 bases). The V gene lost 2 bases and the J gene lost 3 bases, with 14 bases spanning the gap. The CDR3 loop spans 15 amino acids. Germline assignment: CDR1 GTSNPN and CDR2 SVGIG (reference sequence). The chain's CDR3 is CAWSISGGNYNEQFF. The CDR3 DNA follows: TGTGCCTGGAGTATCTCAGGGGGGAACTACAATGAGCAGTTCTTC.

This sequence joins TRBV6-5 and TRBJ2-3, with TRBD2 matching 8 bases. Looked up from germline, CDR1 is MNHEY and CDR2 is SVGAGI. CDR3 size: 15 residues. V was clipped by 6 bases and J by 0 bases; unmatched bases: 5. Written as DNA, the CDR3 is TGTGCCAGCAGGATAGCGGGGACGAGCACAGATACGCAGTATTTT. Its protein is CASRIAGTSTDTQYF.

The chain uses TRBV27 and TRBJ2-5; 11 bases agree with TRBD1. Germline CDR1 reads MNHEY; CDR2 reads SMNVEV (reference sequence). The CDR3 extends over 15 amino acids. Losses at the gene ends were 1 base for V and 7 bases for J; bases not matched to a gene: 5. The CDR3 spells CASSLFTGTGGTQYF. CDR3 nucleotide sequence: TGTGCCAGCAGTTTATTCACCGGGACAGGGGGGACCCAGTACTTC.

The V gene is TRBV28, the J gene TRBJ1-1; a weak D match, TRBD1 (6 bases). This CDR3 has 14 amino acids. Germline V gives CDR1 MDHEN, CDR2 SYDVKM. V was shortened by 5 bases and J by 5 bases, with 15 bases between the two germline ends. CDR3 nucleotide sequence: TGTGCCAGCAGTACTAGACAGGAGGAAACTGAAGCTTTCTTT. It specifies CASSTRQEETEAFF.

This chain uses TRBV4-3 with TRBJ2-5; D perhaps matches TRBD1 (6 bases). The DNA end is a closer match to TRBJ2-7, so the J assignment may be wrong. The germline gives CDR1 LGHNA, CDR2 YSLEER. The CDR3 extends over 15 amino acids. CDR3 amino acids: CASSQIPGTPYEQYF. The CDR3 coding sequence is TGCGCCAGCAGCCAGATCCCCGGGACACCCTACGAGCAGTACTTC.

The chain is built from TRBV7-8 and TRBJ2-1; 7 nucleotides align to TRBD1. The trim removed 5 bases at V and 2 bases at J, leaving 6 bases unmatched. The CDR3 length is 15 residues. Germline lookup yields CDR1 SGHVS and CDR2 FQNEAQ. CDR3 protein: CASSRDSSTYNEQFF. CDR3 nucleotides: TGTGCCAGCAGCCGGGACAGTTCCACCTACAATGAGCAGTTCTTC.

The chain employs TRBV7-3 and TRBJ2-5; 7 nucleotides match TRBD1. The J call may be incorrect, as the DNA end agrees better with TRBJ2-7. CDR1 and CDR2 from the germline V gene are SGHTA and FQGTGA. The CDR3 consists of 13 residues. In DNA form, the CDR3 reads TGTGCCAGCAGCAAGGACAGGTCCTACGAGCAGTACTTC. Translated, it gives CASSKDRSYEQYF.

This chain uses TRBV7-3 with TRBJ2-7; 7 bases align to TRBD1. CDR3 length equals 13 residues. CDR1 SGHTA and CDR2 FQGTGA come from the germline V gene. V lost 5 bases to trimming and J lost 1 base; unmatched junction nucleotides: 2. DNA for the CDR3: TGTGCCAGCAGCAAGGACAGGTCCTACGAGCAGTACTTC. Its translation is CASSKDRSYEQYF.